Presented here are 28 T cell receptor beta chains from one specimen sequenced in a study of blood T cell repertoires in COVID-19. Sequencing was performed with immunoSEQ multiplex PCR; in TCRdb, only in-frame clones are kept and a portion is missing. The data hold 270,000 or so clones, with just over 90% observed a single time. The specimen sequenced was PBMCs or T cells enriched from blood (not recorded which). These receptors were collected from a woman aged 40 to 55 with acute COVID-19.

The CDR3 nucleotides read TGCGCCAGCAGCCCCAGTATAGAATTAGCGGGCGTCAGCACAGATACGCAGTATTTT. This translates into CASSPSIELAGVSTDTQYF. The genes are TRBV4-3 and TRBJ2-3; 7 bases map to TRBD2. Germline CDR1 reads LGHNA; CDR2 reads YSLEER. The CDR3 loop spans 19 amino acids. The V segment lost 4 bases and the J segment 0 bases; nucleotides outside the gene matches: 16.

The chain has TRBV21-1 and TRBJ1-2; the DNA was not compared with TRBD1, the D call given in the table. TRBV21-1 is tagged as a pseudogene. This CDR3 is built from 13 residues. For the CDR3, the DNA is TGTGCCAGCATCGGAGACAGGAACTATGGCTACACCTTC. Protein sequence: CASIGDRNYGYTF.

V is TRBV21-1 and J is TRBJ2-3; the D segment call TRBD1 is taken from the table without a DNA check. TRBV21-1 is designated a pseudogene. CDR3 length: 13 amino acids. CDR3: CASSKVGADTQYF. DNA of the CDR3: TGTGCCAGCAGCAAAGTAGGGGCTGATACGCAGTATTTT.

The chain recombines TRBV4-1 with TRBJ1-2; possibly TRBD1 for D (5 bases). Germline V gene sequence: CDR1 MGHRA, CDR2 YSYEKL. There are 16 residues in the CDR3. V lost 4 bases to trimming and J lost 4 bases, with 19 bases between them. The CDR3: CASSRASQGGPYGYTF. CDR3 nucleotides: TGCGCCAGCAGCCGAGCGAGTCAGGGTGGCCCCTATGGCTACACCTTC.

This sequence joins TRBV9 and TRBJ1-3, with 9 bases identical to TRBD1. This CDR3 contains 15 residues. The ends lost 4 bases at V and 0 bases at J; junction bases unmatched: 2. Germline V gene sequence: CDR1 SGDLS, CDR2 YYNGEE. CDR3 loop: CASSRTGASGNTIYF. CDR3 nucleotides: TGTGCCAGCAGCCGGACAGGGGCCTCTGGAAACACCATATATTTT.

This chain links TRBV28 with TRBJ2-5, with 7 positions matching TRBD2. Per germline, CDR1 MDHEN and CDR2 SYDVKM. Trimming at V came to 5 bases and at J to 1 base, leaving 7 bases not matched to a gene. The CDR3 totals 15 residues. The CDR3 DNA sequence: TGTGCCAGCAGTCCCTTATCTAGCGGCCAAGAGACCCAGTACTTC. It encodes CASSPLSSGQETQYF.

CDR3 sequence (DNA): TGTGCCAGCAGCCCCACTACAGGGGGCAAAAATTCACCCCTCCACTTT. Protein product: CASSPTTGGKNSPLHF. The V and J genes are TRBV7-2 and TRBJ1-6; TRBD1 matches 9 bases. Germline V gene sequence: CDR1 SGHTA, CDR2 FQGNSA. The CDR3 has 16 amino acids. Trimming removed 5 bases from V and 7 bases from J; junction bases left unmatched: 9.

Worth noting for this clone: This specimen includes other DNA sequences encoding the same CDR3. The chain has TRBV15 and TRBJ2-5; D is ambiguous. CDR1 is LNHNV, CDR2 YYDKDF, per germline (reference sequence). Trimming cost V 1 base and J 5 bases, with 8 bases left between them. This CDR3 is built from 13 residues. In DNA form, the CDR3 reads TGTGCCACCAGCAGAGGAGGTTGGGAGACCCAGTACTTC. It is translated as CATSRGGWETQYF.

This sequence joins TRBV2 and TRBJ2-5, with D perhaps TRBD1 (6 bases). CDR1 and CDR2 from the germline V gene are SNHLY and FYNNEI. The CDR3 spans 13 residues. Between the trimmed V and J ends, which lost 6 bases and 5 bases, there was a span of 13 bases. This CDR3 reads CASSTGTKETQYF. The CDR3 DNA reads TGTGCCAGCAGCACAGGGACCAAGGAGACCCAGTACTTC. The whole variable domain, remainder taken from reference TRBV2 and TRBJ2-5, is EPEVTQTPSHQVTQMGQEVILRCVPISNHLYFYWYRQILGQKVEFLVSFYNNEISEKSEIFDDQFSVERPDGSNFTLKIRSTKLEDSAMYFCASSTGTKETQYFGPGTRLLVL.

V and J are TRBV27 and TRBJ2-2, with D possibly being TRBD1 (5 bases). Per germline, CDR1 MNHEY and CDR2 SMNVEV (reference sequence). The CDR3 spans 17 residues. As DNA, the CDR3 is TGTGCAGCGACCGTGCAGGGCGTCACTACTAACACCGGGGAGCTGTTTTTT. It translates to CAATVQGVTTNTGELFF.

Turning to this clone: The identical CDR3 is also encoded by other nucleotide sequences in the sample. The rearrangement joins TRBV30 to TRBJ1-2; 7 nucleotides match TRBD1. CDR1 and CDR2 from the germline V gene are GTSNPN and SVGIG (reference sequence). V lost 0 bases and J lost 5; bases outside the gene matches: 3. This CDR3 has 13 residues. The CDR3 here is CAWSVQGSYGYTF. CDR3 coding DNA: TGTGCCTGGAGTGTACAGGGGTCGTATGGCTACACCTTC.

The genes are TRBV11-3 and TRBJ2-7, with TRBD2 as a possible D gene (6 bases). Trimming took 0 bases from V and 6 from J, leaving 15 bases between them. The CDR3 has 15 residues. Germline V gives CDR1 SGHNT, CDR2 YENEEA. CDR3 in amino acids: CASSLEGLFLREQYF. Written as DNA, the CDR3 is TGTGCCAGCAGCTTAGAGGGACTCTTCCTACGCGAGCAGTACTTC.

The rearrangement uses TRBV10-3 and TRBJ2-3; 14 bases agree with TRBD2. The germline V gene has CDR1 ENHRY and CDR2 SYGVKD. The ends lost 4 bases at V and 6 bases at J; junction bases unmatched: 6. There are 16 residues in the CDR3. The CDR3 spells CAISGPRTSGGDTQYF. The CDR3 DNA sequence: TGTGCCATCAGTGGCCCCCGGACTAGCGGGGGGGATACGCAGTATTTT.

The chain employs TRBV28 and TRBJ2-7; tentatively, D is TRBD1 (6 bases). This CDR3 has 13 amino acids. Germline values: CDR1 MDHEN, CDR2 SYDVKM. Trimming cost V 5 bases and J 3 bases, with 11 bases left between them. CDR3 nucleotide sequence: TGTGCCAGCAGTACCCGGGACATCTACGAGCAGTACTTC. This sequence encodes CASSTRDIYEQYF.

The chain carries TRBV5-1 and TRBJ1-2, with 8 nucleotides matching TRBD1. The CDR3 is 19 residues long. After removal of 7 bases from V and 4 bases from J, the junction contained 24 bases not matched to a gene. CDR1 SGHRS and CDR2 YFSETQ come from the germline V gene. This CDR3 reads CASRLSDTSRGRRTYGYTF. DNA for the CDR3: TGCGCCAGCCGACTTTCCGATACATCCAGGGGGCGAAGAACCTATGGCTACACCTTC.

This rearrangement joins TRBV30 to TRBJ2-2, with 7 bases fitting TRBD2. J was trimmed by 6 bases and V by 2 bases; bases with no gene match: 12. Germline-derived CDR1 and CDR2 are GTSNPN and SVGIG (reference sequence). The length of the CDR3 is 16 residues. The chain's CDR3 is CAWSRTSGAGAGELFF. CDR3 in DNA: TGTGCCTGGAGTCGTACGTCCGGGGCGGGAGCCGGGGAGCTGTTTTTT.

V gene TRBV19 combines with J gene TRBJ1-6, with TRBD1 identical over 9 bases. J gave up 7 bases and V 5 bases, and 3 bases lay outside the gene matches. Germline V gene sequence: CDR1 LNHDA, CDR2 SQIVND (reference sequence). This CDR3 comprises 14 residues. In nucleotides, the CDR3 is TGTGCCAGTAGTGTTACAGGGGGCAATTCACCCCTCCACTTT. It translates to CASSVTGGNSPLHF.

The chain carries TRBV18 and TRBJ1-1; no firm D call. V dropped 3 bases and J dropped 6 bases, with 8 bases sitting between them. The CDR3 has 12 amino acids. Germline lookup yields CDR1 KGHSH and CDR2 LQKENI. The CDR3 loop reads CASSPTGSEAFF. In nucleotides, the CDR3 is TGTGCCAGCTCACCGACGGGATCTGAAGCTTTCTTT.

The chain links TRBV7-9 to TRBJ1-2; D gene unclear. CDR1 is SEHNR, CDR2 FQNEAQ, per germline (reference sequence). This CDR3 contains 13 residues. V was pared by 1 base and J by 4 bases, with 7 bases between. The CDR3, as DNA: TGTGCCAGCAGCTTAGAACAGAGCTATGGCTACACCTTC. Its protein is CASSLEQSYGYTF.

Comment on this clone: Relative to the germline gene, one junction end is altered; a read error may explain this. This chain connects TRBV2 to TRBJ1-1, with 11 bases identical to TRBD1. Germline V lookup: CDR1 SNHLY, CDR2 FYNNEI. This CDR3 has 13 amino acids. CDR3 bases: TGTGCCAGCACCATGAATGGACAGGGGGCCTTCCCTTTT. Translated, it gives CASTMNGQGAFPF.

The chain employs TRBV30 and TRBJ2-2; D unresolved. CDR3 size: 13 residues. Germline CDR1 and CDR2: GTSNPN and SVGIG (reference sequence). V was pared by 4 bases and J by 3 bases, with 9 bases between. The CDR3 loop reads CAWTFSYTGELFF. The CDR3 DNA reads TGTGCCTGGACATTCAGTTACACCGGGGAGCTGTTTTTT.

V usage is TRBV30 and J usage is TRBJ1-2; a weak D match, TRBD1 (6 bases). The CDR3 has 12 residues. Germline lookup yields CDR1 GTSNPN and CDR2 SVGIG (reference sequence). Trimming left V 3 bases short and J 7 bases short, with 12 bases between. The CDR3 protein is CAWRDRSVGYTF. DNA of the CDR3: TGTGCCTGGAGGGACAGAAGCGTTGGCTACACCTTC.

The chain joins TRBV28 to TRBJ1-1, with 9 bases that match TRBD1. The CDR3 runs 14 residues. V shed 5 bases, J shed 7 bases, and the junction held 8 bases outside the gene matches. Germline CDR1 and CDR2: MDHEN and SYDVKM. The CDR3 region is CASSLGQGSSEAFF. The CDR3 DNA sequence: TGTGCCAGCAGTCTGGGACAGGGTAGTAGTGAAGCTTTCTTT.

V gene TRBV5-4 combines with J gene TRBJ1-1; D is unclear. Germline CDR1 is SGHNT and CDR2 is YYREEE (reference sequence). Trimming took off 0 bases at V and 3 bases at J, with 15 bases between the two ends. The CDR3 runs to 16 residues. The DNA for the CDR3 is TGTGCCAGCAGCTTGGGAGGGTCGATTGGAGACACTGAAGCTTTCTTT. It codes for CASSLGGSIGDTEAFF.

The genes are TRBV2 and TRBJ1-1; D not certain. The CDR3 runs 14 residues. V was shortened by 4 bases and J by 2 bases, with 11 bases between the two germline ends. CDR1 is SNHLY and CDR2 is FYNNEI in the germline V gene. The DNA for the CDR3 is TGTGCCAGCAGTGGGGGAGAGGGAAACACTGAAGCTTTCTTT. It codes for CASSGGEGNTEAFF.

This rearrangement joins TRBV10-3 to TRBJ2-5; 11 bases match TRBD1. Per germline, CDR1 ENHRY and CDR2 SYGVKD. CDR3 length: 15 amino acids. V lost 10 bases, J lost 4 bases, and 11 bases stayed unmatched. The CDR3 protein is CATTGTGGSLETQYF. CDR3 nucleotides: TGTGCCACCACAGGGACAGGGGGTTCTTTAGAGACCCAGTACTTC.

The chain uses TRBV7-2 and TRBJ2-3, with 7 bases identical to TRBD1. The germline gives CDR1 SGHTA, CDR2 FQGNSA. Germline trimming cut 6 bases from V and 3 bases from J; bases unmatched to any gene: 9. The CDR3 is 15 residues long. CDR3 sequence reads: CASSHRGVYTDTQYF. In DNA, the CDR3 is TGTGCCAGCAGTCACAGGGGTGTTTATACAGATACGCAGTATTTT.

The chain recombines TRBV5-8 with TRBJ1-1; 9 bases fit TRBD1. The CDR3 has 12 residues. V gave up 0 bases and J gave up 11 bases; unmatched junction bases: 2. Looked up from germline, CDR1 is SGHTS and CDR2 is YDEGEE. In DNA form, the CDR3 reads TGTGCCAGCAGCTTGGAACAGGGGGCCGCTTTCTTT. It translates to CASSLEQGAAFF.